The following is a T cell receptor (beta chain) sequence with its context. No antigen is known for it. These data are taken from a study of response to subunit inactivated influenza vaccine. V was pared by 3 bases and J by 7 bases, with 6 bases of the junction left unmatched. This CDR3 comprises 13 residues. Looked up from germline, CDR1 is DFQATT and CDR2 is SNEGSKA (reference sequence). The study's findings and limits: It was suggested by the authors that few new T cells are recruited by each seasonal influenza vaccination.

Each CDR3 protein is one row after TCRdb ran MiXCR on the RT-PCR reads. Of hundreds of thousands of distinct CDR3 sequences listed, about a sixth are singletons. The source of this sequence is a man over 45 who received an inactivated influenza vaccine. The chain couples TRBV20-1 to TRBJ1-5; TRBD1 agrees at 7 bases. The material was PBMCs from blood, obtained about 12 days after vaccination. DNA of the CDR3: TGCAGTGCTAGGGGGACAGCGAGACAGCCCCAGCATTTT. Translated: CSARGTARQPQHF.